The present TCR beta chain was sequenced within a study of shared clonotypes between healthy human individuals. Concerning this clone itself: The antigen is not known. A read error may account for a junction end that differs from germline.

Whole-study findings and limits: When naive CD4 clonotypes were compared across a few donors, about 4.9% were shared. Generation of non-shared clonotypes was less probable than generation of clonotypes shared by all four donors.

Several immunoSEQ plates received, in even portions, the genomic DNA of each subset. Here immunoSEQ multiplex PCR was the method, and the copy in TCRdb shows in-frame clones only, minus some. Among under 850,000 clones listed, 72% were seen once. CDR3 length: 14 residues. From germline, CDR1 is SGHNT and CDR2 YYREEE (reference sequence). The sequence derives from a woman in her 30s in good health. The chain recombines TRBV5-4 with TRBJ2-5, with D maybe TRBD1 (5 bases). The sample taken for sequencing was memory CD4+ T cells sorted from blood. The sample's subset: CD45RA-negative fraction. CDR3 amino acids: CASSQQEMGETQYF. The CDR3 coding sequence is TGCGCCAGCAGCCAACAGGAGATGGGAGAGACCCAGTACTTC.